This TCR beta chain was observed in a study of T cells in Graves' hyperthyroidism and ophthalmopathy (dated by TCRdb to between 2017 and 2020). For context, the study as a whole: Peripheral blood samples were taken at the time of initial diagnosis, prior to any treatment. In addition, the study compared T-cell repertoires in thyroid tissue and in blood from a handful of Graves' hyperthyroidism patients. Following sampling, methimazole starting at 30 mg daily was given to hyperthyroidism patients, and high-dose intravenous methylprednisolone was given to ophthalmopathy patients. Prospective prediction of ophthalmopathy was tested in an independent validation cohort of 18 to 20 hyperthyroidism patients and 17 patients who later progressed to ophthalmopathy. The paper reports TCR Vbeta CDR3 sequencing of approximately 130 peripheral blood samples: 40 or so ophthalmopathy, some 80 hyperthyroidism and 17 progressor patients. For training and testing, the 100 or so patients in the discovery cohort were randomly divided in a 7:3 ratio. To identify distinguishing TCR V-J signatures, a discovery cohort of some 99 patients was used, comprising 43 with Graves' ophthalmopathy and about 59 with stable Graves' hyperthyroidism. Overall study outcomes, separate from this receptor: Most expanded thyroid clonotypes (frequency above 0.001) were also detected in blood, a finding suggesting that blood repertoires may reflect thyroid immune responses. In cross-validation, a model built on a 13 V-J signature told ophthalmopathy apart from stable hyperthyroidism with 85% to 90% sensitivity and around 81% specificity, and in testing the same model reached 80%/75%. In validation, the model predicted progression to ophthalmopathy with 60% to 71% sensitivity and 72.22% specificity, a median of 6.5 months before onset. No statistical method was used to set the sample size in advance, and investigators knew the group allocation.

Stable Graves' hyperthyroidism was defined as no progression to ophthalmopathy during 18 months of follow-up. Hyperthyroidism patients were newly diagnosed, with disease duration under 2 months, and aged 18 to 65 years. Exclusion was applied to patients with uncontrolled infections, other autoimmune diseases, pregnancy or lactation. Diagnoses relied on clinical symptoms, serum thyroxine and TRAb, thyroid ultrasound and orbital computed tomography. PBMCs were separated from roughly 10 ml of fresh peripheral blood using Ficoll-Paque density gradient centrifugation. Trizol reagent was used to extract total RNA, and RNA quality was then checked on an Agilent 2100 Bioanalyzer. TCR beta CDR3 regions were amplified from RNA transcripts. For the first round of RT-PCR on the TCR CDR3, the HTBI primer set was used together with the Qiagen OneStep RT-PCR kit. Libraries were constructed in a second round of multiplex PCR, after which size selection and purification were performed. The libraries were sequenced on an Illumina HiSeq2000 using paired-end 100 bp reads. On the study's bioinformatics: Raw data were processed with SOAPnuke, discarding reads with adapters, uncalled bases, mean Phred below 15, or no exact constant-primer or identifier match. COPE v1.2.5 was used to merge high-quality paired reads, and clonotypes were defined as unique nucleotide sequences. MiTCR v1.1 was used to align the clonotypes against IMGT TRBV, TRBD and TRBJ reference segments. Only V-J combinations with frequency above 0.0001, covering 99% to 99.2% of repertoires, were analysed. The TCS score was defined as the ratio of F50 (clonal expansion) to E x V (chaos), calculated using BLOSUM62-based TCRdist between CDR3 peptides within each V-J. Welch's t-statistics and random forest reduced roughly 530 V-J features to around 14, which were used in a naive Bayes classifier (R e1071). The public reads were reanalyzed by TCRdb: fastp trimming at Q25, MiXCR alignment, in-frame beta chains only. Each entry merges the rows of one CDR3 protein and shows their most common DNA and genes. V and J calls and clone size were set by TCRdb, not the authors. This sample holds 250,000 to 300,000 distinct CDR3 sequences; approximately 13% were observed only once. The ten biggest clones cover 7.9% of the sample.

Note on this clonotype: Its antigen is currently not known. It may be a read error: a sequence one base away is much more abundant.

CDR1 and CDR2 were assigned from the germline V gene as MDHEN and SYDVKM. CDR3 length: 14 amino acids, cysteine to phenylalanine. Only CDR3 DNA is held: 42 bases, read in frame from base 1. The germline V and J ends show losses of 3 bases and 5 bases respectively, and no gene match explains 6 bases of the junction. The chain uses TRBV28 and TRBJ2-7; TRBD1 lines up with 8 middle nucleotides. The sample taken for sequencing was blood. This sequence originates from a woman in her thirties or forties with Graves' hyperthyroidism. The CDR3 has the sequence CASSLAQGAHEQYF. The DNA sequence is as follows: TGTGCCAGCAGTTTGGCGCAGGGGGCCCACGAGCAGTACTTC.